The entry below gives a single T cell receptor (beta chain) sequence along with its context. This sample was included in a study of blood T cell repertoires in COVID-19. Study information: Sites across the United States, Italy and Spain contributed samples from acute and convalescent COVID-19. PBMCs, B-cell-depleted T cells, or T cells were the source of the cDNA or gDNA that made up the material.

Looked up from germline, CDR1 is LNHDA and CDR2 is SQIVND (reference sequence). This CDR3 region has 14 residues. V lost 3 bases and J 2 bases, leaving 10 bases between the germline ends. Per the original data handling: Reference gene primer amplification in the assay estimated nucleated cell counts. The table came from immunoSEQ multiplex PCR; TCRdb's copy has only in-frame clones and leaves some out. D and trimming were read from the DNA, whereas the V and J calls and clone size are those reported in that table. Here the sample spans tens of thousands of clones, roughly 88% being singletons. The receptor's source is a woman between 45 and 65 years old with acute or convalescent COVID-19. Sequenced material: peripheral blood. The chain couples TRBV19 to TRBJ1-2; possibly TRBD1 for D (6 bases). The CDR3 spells CASSIVGTNYGYTF. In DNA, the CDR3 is TGTGCCAGTAGTATTGTAGGGACAAACTATGGCTACACCTTC.